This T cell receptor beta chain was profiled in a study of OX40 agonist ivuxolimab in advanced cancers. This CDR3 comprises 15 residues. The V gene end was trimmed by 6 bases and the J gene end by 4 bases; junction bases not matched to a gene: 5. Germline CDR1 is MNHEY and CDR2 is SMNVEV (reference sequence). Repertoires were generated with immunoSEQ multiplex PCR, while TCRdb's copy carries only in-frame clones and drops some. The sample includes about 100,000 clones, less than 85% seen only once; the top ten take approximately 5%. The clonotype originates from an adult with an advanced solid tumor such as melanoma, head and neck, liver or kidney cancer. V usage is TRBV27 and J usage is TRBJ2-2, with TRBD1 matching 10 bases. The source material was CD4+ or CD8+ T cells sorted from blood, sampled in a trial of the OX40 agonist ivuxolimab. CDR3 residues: CASRMGQGSTGELFF. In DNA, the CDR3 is TGTGCCAGCAGGATGGGACAGGGGAGCACCGGGGAGCTGTTTTTT.